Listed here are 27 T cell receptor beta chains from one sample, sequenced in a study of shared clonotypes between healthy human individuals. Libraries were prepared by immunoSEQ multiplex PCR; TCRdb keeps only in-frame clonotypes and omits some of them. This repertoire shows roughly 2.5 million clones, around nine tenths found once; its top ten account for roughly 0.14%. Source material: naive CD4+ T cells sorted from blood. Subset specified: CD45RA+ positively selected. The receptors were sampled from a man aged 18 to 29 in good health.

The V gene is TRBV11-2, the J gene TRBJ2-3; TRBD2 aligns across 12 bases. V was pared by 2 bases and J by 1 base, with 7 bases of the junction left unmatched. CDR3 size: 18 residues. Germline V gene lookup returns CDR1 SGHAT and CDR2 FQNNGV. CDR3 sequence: CASSLKLAGGLGTDTQYF. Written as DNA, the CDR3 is TGTGCCAGCAGCTTAAAGCTAGCGGGAGGGTTGGGCACAGATACGCAGTATTTT.

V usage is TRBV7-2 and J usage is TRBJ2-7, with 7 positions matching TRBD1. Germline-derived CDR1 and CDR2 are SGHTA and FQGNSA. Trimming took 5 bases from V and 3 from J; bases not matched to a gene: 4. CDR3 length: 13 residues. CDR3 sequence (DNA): TGTGCCAGCAGCCGATGGGACAGCTACGAGCAGTACTTC. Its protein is CASSRWDSYEQYF. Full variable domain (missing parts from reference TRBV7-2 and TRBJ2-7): GAGVSQSPSNKVTEKGKDVELRCDPISGHTALYWYRQSLGQGLEFLIYFQGNSAPDKSGLPSDRFSAERTGGSVSTLTIQRTQQEDSAVYLCASSRWDSYEQYFGPGTRLTVT.

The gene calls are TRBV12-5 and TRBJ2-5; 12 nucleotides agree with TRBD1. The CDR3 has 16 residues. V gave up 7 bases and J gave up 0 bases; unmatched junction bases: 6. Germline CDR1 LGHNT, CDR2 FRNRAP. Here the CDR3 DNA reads TGTGCTAGTGACCGGGGACAGGGGGCGAACCAAGAGACCCAGTACTTC. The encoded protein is CASDRGQGANQETQYF.

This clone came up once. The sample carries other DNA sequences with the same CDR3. CDR3 in amino acids: CASSQEGTDTQYF. CDR3 DNA: TGCGCCAGCAGCCAAGAGGGGACAGATACGCAGTATTTT. This chain joins TRBV4-3 and TRBJ2-3; no reliable D call. Per germline, CDR1 LGHNA and CDR2 YSLEER. Trimming left V 0 bases short and J 3 bases short, with 4 bases between. This CDR3 is built from 13 residues.

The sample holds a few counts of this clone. CDR3 coding DNA: TGTGCCAGCAGCCCAGACAGATTTAATTCACCCCTCCACTTT. This gives the protein CASSPDRFNSPLHF. The chain carries TRBV7-2 and TRBJ1-6; possible D gene TRBD1, 5 bases. V dropped 5 bases and J dropped 6 bases, with 11 bases sitting between them. The CDR3 has 14 residues. CDR1 and CDR2 (germline): SGHTA, FQGNSA.

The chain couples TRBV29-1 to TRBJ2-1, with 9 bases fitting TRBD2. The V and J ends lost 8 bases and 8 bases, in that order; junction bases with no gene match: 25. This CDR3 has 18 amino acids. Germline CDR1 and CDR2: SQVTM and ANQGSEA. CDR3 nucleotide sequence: TGCAGCTCCTTATCGACCCAAACCGGGACTAGCTATCCGGATGAGCAGTTCTTC. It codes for CSSLSTQTGTSYPDEQFF.

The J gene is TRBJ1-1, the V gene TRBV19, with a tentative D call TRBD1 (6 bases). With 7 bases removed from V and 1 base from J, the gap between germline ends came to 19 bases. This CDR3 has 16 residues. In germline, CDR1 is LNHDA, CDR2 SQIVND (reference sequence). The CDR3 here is CASNPPLGQRNTEAFF. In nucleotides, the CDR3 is TGTGCCAGTAATCCCCCACTCGGACAGCGGAACACTGAAGCTTTCTTT.

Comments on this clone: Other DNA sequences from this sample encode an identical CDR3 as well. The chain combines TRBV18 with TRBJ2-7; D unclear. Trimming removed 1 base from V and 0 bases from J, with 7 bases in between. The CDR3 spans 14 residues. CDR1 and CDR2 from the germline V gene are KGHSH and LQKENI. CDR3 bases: TGTGCCAGCTCACCACGGCAGCTCTCCTACGAGCAGTACTTC. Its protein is CASSPRQLSYEQYF.

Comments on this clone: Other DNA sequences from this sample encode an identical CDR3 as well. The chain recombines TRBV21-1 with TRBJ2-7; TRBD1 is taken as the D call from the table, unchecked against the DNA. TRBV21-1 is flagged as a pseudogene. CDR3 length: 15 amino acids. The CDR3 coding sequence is TGTGCCAGCAGCAAAGGTGACAGGGGTTCCTACGAGCAGTACTTC. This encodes CASSKGDRGSYEQYF.

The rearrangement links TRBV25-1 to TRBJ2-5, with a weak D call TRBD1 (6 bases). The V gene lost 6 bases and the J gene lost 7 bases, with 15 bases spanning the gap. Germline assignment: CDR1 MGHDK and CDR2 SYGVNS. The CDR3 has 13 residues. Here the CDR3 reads CASRNRDGGTQYF. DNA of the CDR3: TGTGCCAGCAGAAACAGGGACGGAGGGACCCAGTACTTC.

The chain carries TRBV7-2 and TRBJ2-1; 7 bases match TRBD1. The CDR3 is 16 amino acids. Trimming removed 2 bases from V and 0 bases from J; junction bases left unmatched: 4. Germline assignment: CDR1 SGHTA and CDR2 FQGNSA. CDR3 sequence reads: CASSLHRGSSYNEQFF. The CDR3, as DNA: TGTGCCAGCAGCTTACACAGGGGAAGCTCCTACAATGAGCAGTTCTTC.

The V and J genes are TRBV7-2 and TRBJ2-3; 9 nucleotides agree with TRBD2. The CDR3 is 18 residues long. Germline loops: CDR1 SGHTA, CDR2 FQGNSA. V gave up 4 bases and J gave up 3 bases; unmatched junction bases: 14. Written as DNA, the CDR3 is TGTGCCAGCAGCTCTAGGGCGGGAGGGCCGAGGGTTACAGATACGCAGTATTTT. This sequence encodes CASSSRAGGPRVTDTQYF.

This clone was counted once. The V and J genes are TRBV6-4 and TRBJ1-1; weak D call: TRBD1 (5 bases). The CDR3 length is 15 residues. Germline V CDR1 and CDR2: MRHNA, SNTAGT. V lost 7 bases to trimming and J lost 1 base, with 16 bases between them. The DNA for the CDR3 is TGTGCCAGCAAGTGGAGCGGGACGGCGAACACTGAAGCTTTCTTT. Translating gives CASKWSGTANTEAFF.

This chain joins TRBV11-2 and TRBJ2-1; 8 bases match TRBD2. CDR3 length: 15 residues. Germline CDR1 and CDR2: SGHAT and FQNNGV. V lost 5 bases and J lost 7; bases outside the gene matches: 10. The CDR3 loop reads CASSGPRLATNEQFF. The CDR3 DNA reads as TGTGCCAGCAGCGGCCCGAGACTAGCGACAAATGAGCAGTTCTTC.

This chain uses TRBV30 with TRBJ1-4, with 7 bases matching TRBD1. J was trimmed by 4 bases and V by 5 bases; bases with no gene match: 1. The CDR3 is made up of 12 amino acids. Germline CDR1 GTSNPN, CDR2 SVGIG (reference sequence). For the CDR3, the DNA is TGTGCCTGGGGACAGGATAATGAAAAACTGTTTTTT. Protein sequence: CAWGQDNEKLFF.

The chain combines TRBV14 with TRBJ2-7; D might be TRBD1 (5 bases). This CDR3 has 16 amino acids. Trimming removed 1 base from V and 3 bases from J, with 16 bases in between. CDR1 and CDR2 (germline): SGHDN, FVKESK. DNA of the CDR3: TGTGCCAGCAGCCAAGGGCCCACGAGGACAATCTACGAGCAGTACTTC. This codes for CASSQGPTRTIYEQYF. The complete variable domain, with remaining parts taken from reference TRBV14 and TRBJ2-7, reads EAGVTQFPSHSVIEKGQTVTLRCDPISGHDNLYWYRRVMGKEIKFLLHFVKESKQDESGMPNNRFLAERTGGTYSTLKVQPAELEDSGVYFCASSQGPTRTIYEQYFGPGTRLTVT.

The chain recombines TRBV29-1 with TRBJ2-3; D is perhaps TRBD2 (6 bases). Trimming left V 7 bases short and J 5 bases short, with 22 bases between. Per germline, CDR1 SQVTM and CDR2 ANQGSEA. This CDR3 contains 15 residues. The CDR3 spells CSAGVRRTLGDTQYF. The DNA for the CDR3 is TGCAGCGCGGGAGTGAGGCGGACCCTAGGAGATACGCAGTATTTT.

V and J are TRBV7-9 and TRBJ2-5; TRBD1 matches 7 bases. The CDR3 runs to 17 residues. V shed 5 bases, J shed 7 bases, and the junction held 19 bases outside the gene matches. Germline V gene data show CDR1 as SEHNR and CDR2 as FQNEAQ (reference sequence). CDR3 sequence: CASSLGQPGSLFGTQYF. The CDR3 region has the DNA TGTGCCAGCAGCCTGGGACAGCCGGGAAGCCTTTTCGGGACCCAGTACTTC.

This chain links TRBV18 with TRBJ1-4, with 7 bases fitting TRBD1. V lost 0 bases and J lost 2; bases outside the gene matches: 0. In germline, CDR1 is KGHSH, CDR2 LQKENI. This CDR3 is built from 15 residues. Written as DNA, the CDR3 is TGTGCCAGCTCACCACCGGGACAGACTAATGAAAAACTGTTTTTT. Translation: CASSPPGQTNEKLFF.

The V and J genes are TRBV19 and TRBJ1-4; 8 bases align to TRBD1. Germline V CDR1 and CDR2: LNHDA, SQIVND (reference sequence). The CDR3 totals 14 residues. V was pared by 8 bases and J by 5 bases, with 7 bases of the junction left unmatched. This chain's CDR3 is CASLPTGGNEKLFF. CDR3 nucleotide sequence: TGTGCCAGTCTGCCTACAGGGGGAAATGAAAAACTGTTTTTT.

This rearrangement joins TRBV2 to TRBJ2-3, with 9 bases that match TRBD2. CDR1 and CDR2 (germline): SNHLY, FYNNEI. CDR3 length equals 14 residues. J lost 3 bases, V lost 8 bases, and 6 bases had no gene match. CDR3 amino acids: CASGAGGLTDTQYF. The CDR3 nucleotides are TGTGCCAGCGGCGCGGGGGGGTTAACAGATACGCAGTATTTT.

The CDR3 loop is CASISILGVWTEAFF. The CDR3 nucleotides are TGTGCCAGTATTAGCATCCTGGGGGTTTGGACTGAAGCTTTCTTT. The chain recombines TRBV19 with TRBJ1-1, with a tentative D call TRBD1 (5 bases). V was trimmed by 7 bases and J by 5 bases, leaving 20 bases between them. The CDR3 totals 15 residues. The V gene's germline CDR1 is LNHDA and CDR2 SQIVND (reference sequence).

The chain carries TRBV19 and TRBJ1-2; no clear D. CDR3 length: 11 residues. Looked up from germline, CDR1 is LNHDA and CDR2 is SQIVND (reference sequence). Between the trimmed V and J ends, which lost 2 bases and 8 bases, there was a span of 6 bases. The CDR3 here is CASSIREGYTF. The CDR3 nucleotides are TGTGCCAGTAGTATAAGGGAAGGCTACACCTTC.

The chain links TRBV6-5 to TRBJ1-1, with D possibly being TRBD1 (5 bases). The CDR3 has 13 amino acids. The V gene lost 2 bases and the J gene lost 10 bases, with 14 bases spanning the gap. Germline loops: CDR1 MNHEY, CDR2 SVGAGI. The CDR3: CASSYQDSPRAFF. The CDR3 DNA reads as TGTGCCAGCAGTTACCAAGACAGCCCGCGAGCTTTCTTT.

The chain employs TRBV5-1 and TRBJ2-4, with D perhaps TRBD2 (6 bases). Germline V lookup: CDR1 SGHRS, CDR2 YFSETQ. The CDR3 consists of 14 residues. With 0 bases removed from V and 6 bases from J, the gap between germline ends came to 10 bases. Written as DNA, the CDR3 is TGCGCCAGCAGCTTGGCAGGGAGGCCAAACATTCAGTACTTC. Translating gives CASSLAGRPNIQYF. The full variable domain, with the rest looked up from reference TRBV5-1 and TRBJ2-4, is KAGVTQTPRYLIKTRGQQVTLSCSPISGHRSVSWYQQTPGQGLQFLFEYFSETQRNKGNFPGRFSGRQFSNSRSEMNVSTLELGDSALYLCASSLAGRPNIQYFGAGTRLSVL.

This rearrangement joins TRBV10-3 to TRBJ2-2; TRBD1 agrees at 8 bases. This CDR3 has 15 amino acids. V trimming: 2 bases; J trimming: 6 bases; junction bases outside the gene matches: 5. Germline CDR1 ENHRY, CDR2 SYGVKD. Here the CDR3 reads CAISERGQGSGELFF. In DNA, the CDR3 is TGTGCCATCAGTGAGAGAGGACAGGGTTCCGGGGAGCTGTTTTTT.

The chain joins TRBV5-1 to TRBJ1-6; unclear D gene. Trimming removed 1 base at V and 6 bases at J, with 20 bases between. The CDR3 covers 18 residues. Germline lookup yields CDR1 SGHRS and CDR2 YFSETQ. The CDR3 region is CASSLFAREKGINSPLHF. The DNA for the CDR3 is TGCGCCAGCAGCTTGTTCGCTAGGGAAAAGGGTATTAATTCACCCCTCCACTTT.